This T cell receptor beta chain was sequenced for a study of T cell responses to AZD1222 COVID-19 vaccine. Study findings and constraints: Baseline serology detected seropositivity in only 5 to 7 AZD1222 recipients. Repertoire samples came only from after the peak T cell response.

Sequencing used immunoSEQ multiplex PCR; TCRdb keeps in-frame clones, though not all of them. The sample yields around 110,000 clones, approximately 83% seen once. Concerning this clone itself: What it binds is unknown.

The CDR3 loop spans 15 amino acids. Losses at the gene ends were 1 base for V and 6 bases for J; bases not matched to a gene: 7. In germline, CDR1 is SEHNR, CDR2 FQNEAQ (reference sequence). The sequence was obtained from an adult in good health. Source: peripheral blood, taken on day 0 of AZD1222 vaccination. The gene calls are TRBV7-9 and TRBJ2-3; 7 bases map to TRBD1. The CDR3 DNA follows: TGTGCCAGCAGCTTAGGGCAGGGGGTCGCTGATACGCAGTATTTT. It yields the protein CASSLGQGVADTQYF.